The 8 T cell receptor beta chains presented below share a single source sample, sequenced in a study of OX40 agonist ivuxolimab in advanced cancers. This table comes from immunoSEQ multiplex PCR, and its TCRdb copy is limited to in-frame clones, with some not included. Of tens of thousands of clones in the sample, approximately 80% are singletons; the top ten hold about 5.8%. Sequencing used CD4+ or CD8+ T cells sorted from blood, obtained in a trial of the OX40 agonist ivuxolimab. The receptors come from an adult with an advanced solid tumor such as melanoma, head and neck, liver or kidney cancer.

V is TRBV19 and J is TRBJ2-1; D call uncertain. Germline CDR1 reads LNHDA; CDR2 reads SQIVND (reference sequence). Trimming took 1 base from V and 10 from J, leaving 11 bases between them. The CDR3 has 13 amino acids. The CDR3 bases are TGTGCCAGTAGTATAGTTGCGGTCGGGGAGCAGTTCTTC. Translating it yields CASSIVAVGEQFF.

This chain connects TRBV6-6 to TRBJ2-3; D unclear. The V end was cut by 2 bases, the J end by 2 bases, with 5 bases between. This CDR3 has 13 amino acids. CDR1 and CDR2 (germline): MNHNY, SVGAGI (reference sequence). CDR3 DNA: TGTGCCAGCAGTTACGGGATCACAGATACGCAGTATTTT. Translated, it gives CASSYGITDTQYF.

The V gene is TRBV5-6, the J gene TRBJ2-1, with a weak D call TRBD1 (6 bases). The CDR3 is 15 residues long. Germline V gene sequence: CDR1 SGHDT, CDR2 YYEEEE. Trimming cost V 0 bases and J 8 bases, with 15 bases left between them. CDR3 nucleotides: TGTGCCAGCAGCTTGGACAGGGCAATGATATATGAGCAGTTCTTC. It translates to CASSLDRAMIYEQFF.

The V call is TRBV11-2, the J call TRBJ1-5; D gene ambiguous. Germline V gene lookup returns CDR1 SGHAT and CDR2 FQNNGV. The ends were cut back, 2 bases at V and 7 bases at J, with 12 bases in the middle. This CDR3 has 14 amino acids. DNA of the CDR3: TGTGCCAGCAGCTTACCCGGGGAAGGCCAGCCCCAGCATTTT. Its protein is CASSLPGEGQPQHF.

In this sample, this clone turned up a few times. This chain links TRBV5-6 with TRBJ2-7, with 10 nucleotides matching TRBD1. CDR1 is SGHDT, CDR2 YYEEEE, per germline. The V segment lost 0 bases and the J segment 3 bases; nucleotides outside the gene matches: 9. The CDR3 totals 17 residues. In DNA form, the CDR3 reads TGTGCCAGCAGCTTGGGACAGGGGGCTATTAACGTCTACGAGCAGTACGTC. Its protein product is CASSLGQGAINVYEQYV.

The chain uses TRBV14 and TRBJ2-1, with a weak D call TRBD1 (6 bases). The V end was cut by 4 bases, the J end by 0 bases, with 10 bases between. The CDR3 loop spans 15 amino acids. Germline assignment: CDR1 SGHDN and CDR2 FVKESK. The CDR3 protein is CASSRQGSSYNEQFF. The CDR3 DNA follows: TGTGCCAGCAGCCGGCAGGGGAGCTCCTACAATGAGCAGTTCTTC.

The chain links TRBV7-6 to TRBJ1-1; D is unclear. The V end was cut by 5 bases, the J end by 4 bases, with 17 bases between. Germline V gene lookup returns CDR1 SGHVS and CDR2 FNYEAQ. The CDR3 covers 15 residues. The CDR3 nucleotides read TGTGCCAGCAGCCCAGACGGGGTAGCCGTCACTGAAGCTTTCTTT. It translates to CASSPDGVAVTEAFF.

V is TRBV11-2 and J is TRBJ1-2; D unresolved. The CDR3 runs 13 residues. Germline CDR1 is SGHAT and CDR2 is FQNNGV. V gave up 4 bases and J gave up 4 bases, with 10 bases separating them. The CDR3 coding sequence is TGTGCCAGCAGCTCCGACGGTACCTATGGCTACACCTTC. Amino acid sequence: CASSSDGTYGYTF.